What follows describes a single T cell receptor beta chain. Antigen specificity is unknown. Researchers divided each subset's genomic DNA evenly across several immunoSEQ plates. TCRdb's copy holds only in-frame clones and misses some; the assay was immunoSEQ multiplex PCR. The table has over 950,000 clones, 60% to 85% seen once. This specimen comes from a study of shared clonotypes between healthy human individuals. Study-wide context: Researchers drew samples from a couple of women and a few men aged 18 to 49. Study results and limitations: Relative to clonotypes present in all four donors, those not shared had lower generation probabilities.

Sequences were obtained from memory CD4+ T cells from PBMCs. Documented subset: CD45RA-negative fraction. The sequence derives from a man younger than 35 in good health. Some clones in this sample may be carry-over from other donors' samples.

CDR3 protein: CASSGPLTNQPQHF. CDR3 DNA: TGTGCCAGCAGCGGACCCTTGACCAATCAGCCCCAGCATTTT. The rearrangement joins TRBV9 to TRBJ1-5; D gene uncertain. Germline V CDR1 and CDR2: SGDLS, YYNGEE. There are 14 residues in the CDR3. V lost 3 bases and J 3 bases, leaving 10 bases between the germline ends.